The source of this T cell receptor beta chain is a study of T cells in narcolepsy. Study as a whole: Donors had narcolepsy type 1 or type 2, or were healthy controls.

Points from the study as a whole: HCRT-specific and TRIB2-specific autoreactive clonotypes appeared among same-patient CSF and blood CD4+ clonotypes. Autoreactive clonotypes reportedly recurred in blood of same and different patients, not controls. In some patient and control memory CD4+ samples, autoreactive clones were absent.

Comment on this clone: The antigen is unknown.

V was shortened by 5 bases and J by 3 bases, with 17 bases between the two germline ends. The CDR3 has 15 amino acids. CDR1 is SGHNT and CDR2 is YYREEE in the germline V gene (reference sequence). The protocol was immunoSEQ multiplex PCR, while the TCRdb copy is restricted to in-frame clones and leaves out a portion. The profile shows 9,500 to 12,000 clones, 94% of them singletons. The sequenced sample consisted of CD45RA- memory CD4+ T cells from PBMCs. The chain uses TRBV5-4 and TRBJ1-1; D possibly corresponds to TRBD1 (6 bases). The receptor was derived from a human donor with narcolepsy. The CDR3 DNA reads as TGTGCCAGCAGGTCGCGGGCTCAGGGGTACACTGAAGCTTTCTTT. It encodes CASRSRAQGYTEAFF.